This T cell receptor beta chain was captured in a study of T cells expressing NK-cell markers. About this clonotype: The antigen is not known.

The germline CDR1 and CDR2 sequences are DFQATT and SNEGSKA (reference sequence). The CDR3 runs 13 residues. TCRdb re-called the 5' RACE reads; one entry per CDR3 protein, DNA not given. There are fewer than 18,000 distinct CDR3 sequences in the sample, with about 60% held by the top ten. Overall study findings and caveats: Whether expanded NKG2C+ T cell clones recognized HCMV stayed uncertain.

The sequence was obtained from a man aged 18-70 years in good health. This chain uses TRBV20-1 with TRBJ1-5; TCRdb gives TRBD1 as the D gene, but with no DNA this cannot be confirmed. Specimen: blood T cells: a sorted CD56 or NKG2C T cell subset, CD4+ or CD8+ T cells, or bulk PBMC T cells (not recorded which). CDR3 protein: CSATGRADQPQHF.